This T cell receptor (beta chain) was captured in a study of shared clonotypes between healthy human individuals. V lost 7 bases to trimming and J lost 10 bases, with 22 bases between them. This CDR3 contains 15 residues. Germline V gene lookup returns CDR1 MDHEN and CDR2 SYDVKM. The authors distributed each subset's genomic DNA evenly over several immunoSEQ plates. The data were produced by immunoSEQ multiplex PCR, yet TCRdb's version contains in-frame clones alone and is incomplete. Of about 460,000 clones listed, 77% are singletons. Regarding this clone: This could be a read error, since a much larger clone is one nucleotide away.

Material for sequencing was PBMCs. This sequence was found in a woman between 35 and 50 years old in good health. Some clones in this sample may be carry-over from other donors' samples. J is TRBJ2-2 and V is TRBV28; D possibly corresponds to TRBD2 (5 bases). Written as DNA, the CDR3 is TGTGCCAGCATCACCCGGATCGGCGCGGGCGAGGAGCTGTTTTTT. Protein sequence: CASITRIGAGEELFF.